The present entry profiles one T cell receptor (beta chain) with its context. The target antigen is unknown. PCR was performed using 60 Vbeta and 13 Jbeta primers. The protocol was immunoSEQ multiplex PCR, while the TCRdb copy is restricted to in-frame clones and leaves out a portion. The sample has about 180,000 clones, approximately 72% seen once. Germline CDR1 reads LNHDA; CDR2 reads SQIVND (reference sequence). V trimming: 6 bases; J trimming: 5 bases; junction bases outside the gene matches: 8. The CDR3 length is 14 residues. All the people who gave samples were healthy bone marrow donors. This record comes from a study of cytomegalovirus exposure and HLA in healthy donors. Study-level findings and limits: It was reported that the classifier diagnosed cytomegalovirus status with high specificity and sensitivity in both the original and validation cohorts.

Sequencing was performed on PBMCs. This chain uses TRBV19 with TRBJ1-2, with 8 bases matching TRBD1. The clonotype originates from a female donor in good health and CMV-seronegative. The CDR3 is CASSMPDRVYGYTF. The CDR3 coding sequence is TGTGCCAGTAGCATGCCGGACAGGGTATATGGCTACACCTTC.